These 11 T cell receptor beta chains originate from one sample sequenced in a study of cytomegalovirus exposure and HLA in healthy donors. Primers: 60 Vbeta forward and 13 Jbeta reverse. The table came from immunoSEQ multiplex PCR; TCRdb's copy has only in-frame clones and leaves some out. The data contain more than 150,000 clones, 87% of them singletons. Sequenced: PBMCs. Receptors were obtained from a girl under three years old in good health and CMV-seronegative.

CDR3 nucleotides: TGTGCCAGCAGCTTAGATGGACAGGTGATTCGTGGCTACACCTTC. This translates into CASSLDGQVIRGYTF. The genes are TRBV7-9 and TRBJ1-2; 7 bases are a match to TRBD1. CDR3 size: 15 residues. In germline, CDR1 is SEHNR, CDR2 FQNEAQ (reference sequence). With V trimmed by 1 base and J by 7 bases, 9 bases remained unmatched.

CDR3 nucleotide sequence: TGTGCCAGCAGCGCGAGACTAGCGGGAGACTACGAGCAGTACTTC. Its translation: CASSARLAGDYEQYF. The genes are TRBV5-4 and TRBJ2-7, with TRBD2 matching over 12 bases. Trimming removed 4 bases from V and 3 bases from J; junction bases left unmatched: 5. Germline V gene sequence: CDR1 SGHNT, CDR2 YYREEE (reference sequence). This CDR3 has 15 amino acids.

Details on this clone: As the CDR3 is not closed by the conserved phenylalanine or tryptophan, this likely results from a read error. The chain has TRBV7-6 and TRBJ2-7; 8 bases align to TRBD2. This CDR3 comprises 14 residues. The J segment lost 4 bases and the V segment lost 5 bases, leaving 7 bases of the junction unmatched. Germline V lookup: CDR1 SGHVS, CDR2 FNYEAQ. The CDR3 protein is CASSRGRLAYEQYL. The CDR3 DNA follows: TGTGCCAGCAGCCGAGGCCGACTAGCGTACGAGCAGTACCTC.

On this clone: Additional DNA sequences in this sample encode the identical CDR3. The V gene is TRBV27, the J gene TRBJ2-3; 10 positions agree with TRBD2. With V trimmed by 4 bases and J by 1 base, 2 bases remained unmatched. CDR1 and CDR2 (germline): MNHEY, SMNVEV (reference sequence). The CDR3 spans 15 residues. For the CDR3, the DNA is TGTGCCAGCAGTTCCGGACTAGCGGGCACAGATACGCAGTATTTT. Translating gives CASSSGLAGTDTQYF.

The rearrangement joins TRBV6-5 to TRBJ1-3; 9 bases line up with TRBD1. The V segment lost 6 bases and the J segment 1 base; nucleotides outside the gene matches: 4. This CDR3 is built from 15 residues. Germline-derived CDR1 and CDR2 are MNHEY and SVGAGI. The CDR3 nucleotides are TGTGCCAGCAGCTTGACAGGGGGGTCTGGAAACACCATATATTTT. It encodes CASSLTGGSGNTIYF.

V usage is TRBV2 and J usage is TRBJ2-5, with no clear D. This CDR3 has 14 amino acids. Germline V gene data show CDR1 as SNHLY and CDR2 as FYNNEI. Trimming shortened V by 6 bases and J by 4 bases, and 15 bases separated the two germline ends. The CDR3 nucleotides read TGTGCCAGCAGCCTACTTAGCCTCGGAGAGACCCAGTACTTC. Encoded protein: CASSLLSLGETQYF.

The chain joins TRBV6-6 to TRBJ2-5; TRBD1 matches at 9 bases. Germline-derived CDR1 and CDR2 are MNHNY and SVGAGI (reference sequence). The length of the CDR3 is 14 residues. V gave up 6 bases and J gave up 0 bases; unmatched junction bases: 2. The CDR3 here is CASSGTGNQETQYF. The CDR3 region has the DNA TGTGCCAGCAGCGGGACAGGGAACCAAGAGACCCAGTACTTC.

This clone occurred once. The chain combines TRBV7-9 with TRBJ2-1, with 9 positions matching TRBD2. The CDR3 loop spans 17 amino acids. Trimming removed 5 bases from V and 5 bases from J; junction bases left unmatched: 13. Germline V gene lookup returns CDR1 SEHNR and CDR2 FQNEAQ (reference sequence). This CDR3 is CASSPWYSGRAHNEQFF. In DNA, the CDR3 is TGTGCCAGCAGCCCCTGGTATAGCGGGAGAGCTCACAATGAGCAGTTCTTC.

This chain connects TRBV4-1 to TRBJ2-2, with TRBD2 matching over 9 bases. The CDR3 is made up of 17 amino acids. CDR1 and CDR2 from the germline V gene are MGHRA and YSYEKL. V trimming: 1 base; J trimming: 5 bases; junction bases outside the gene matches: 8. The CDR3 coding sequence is TGCGCCAGCAGCCAAGTATCAGCGGGAGGTCGAACCGGGGAGCTGTTTTTT. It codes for CASSQVSAGGRTGELFF.

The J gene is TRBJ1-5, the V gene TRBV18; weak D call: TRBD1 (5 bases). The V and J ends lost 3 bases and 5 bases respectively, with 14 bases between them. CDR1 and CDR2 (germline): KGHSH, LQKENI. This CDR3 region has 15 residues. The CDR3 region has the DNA TGTGCCAGCTCACCGCAGACAGCAGTAGATCAGCCCCAGCATTTT. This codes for CASSPQTAVDQPQHF.

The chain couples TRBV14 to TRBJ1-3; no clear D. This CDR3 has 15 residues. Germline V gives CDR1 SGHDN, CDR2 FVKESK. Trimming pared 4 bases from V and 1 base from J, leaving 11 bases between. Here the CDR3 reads CASSRTPHSGNTIYF. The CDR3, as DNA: TGTGCCAGCAGCCGGACTCCCCATTCTGGAAACACCATATATTTT. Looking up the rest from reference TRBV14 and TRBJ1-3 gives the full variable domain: EAGVTQFPSHSVIEKGQTVTLRCDPISGHDNLYWYRRVMGKEIKFLLHFVKESKQDESGMPNNRFLAERTGGTYSTLKVQPAELEDSGVYFCASSRTPHSGNTIYFGEGSWLTVV.